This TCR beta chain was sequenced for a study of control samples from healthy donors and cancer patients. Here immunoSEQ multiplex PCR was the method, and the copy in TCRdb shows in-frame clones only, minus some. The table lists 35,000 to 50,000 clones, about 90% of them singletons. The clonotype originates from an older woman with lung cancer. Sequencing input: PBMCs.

CDR3 DNA: TGTGCCAGCAGTTCTCTAGCGGGAGGAGGCACAGATACGCAGTATTTT. It yields the protein CASSSLAGGGTDTQYF. V and J are TRBV28 and TRBJ2-3; TRBD2 aligns across 11 bases. The trim removed 4 bases at V and 1 base at J, leaving 4 bases unmatched. Per germline, CDR1 MDHEN and CDR2 SYDVKM. This CDR3 region has 16 residues.